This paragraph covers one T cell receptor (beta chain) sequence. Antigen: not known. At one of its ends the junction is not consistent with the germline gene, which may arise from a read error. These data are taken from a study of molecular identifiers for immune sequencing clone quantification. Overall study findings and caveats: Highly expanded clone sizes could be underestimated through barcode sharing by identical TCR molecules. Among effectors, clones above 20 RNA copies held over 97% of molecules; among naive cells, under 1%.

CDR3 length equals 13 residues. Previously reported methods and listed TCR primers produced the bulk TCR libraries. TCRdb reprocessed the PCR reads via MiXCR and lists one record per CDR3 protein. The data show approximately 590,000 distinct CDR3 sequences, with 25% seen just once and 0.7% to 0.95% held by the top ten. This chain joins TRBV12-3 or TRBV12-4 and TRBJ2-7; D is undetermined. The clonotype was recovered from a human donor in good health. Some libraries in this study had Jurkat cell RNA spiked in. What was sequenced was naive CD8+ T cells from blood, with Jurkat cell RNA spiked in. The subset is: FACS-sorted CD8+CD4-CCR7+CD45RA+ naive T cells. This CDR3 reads CAGSLHPTNEQYF. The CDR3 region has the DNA TGTGCCGGCAGTTTACACCCCACCAACGAGCAGTACTTC.